This entry describes one T cell receptor (beta chain). What it recognizes is unknown. The CDR3 loop spans 19 amino acids. The V and J ends lost 6 bases and 8 bases, in that order; junction bases with no gene match: 22. Germline lookup yields CDR1 MNHNS and CDR2 SASEGT. These data originate in a study of T cells in Graves' hyperthyroidism and ophthalmopathy. Amplified TCR beta CDR3 regions came from RNA transcripts. Using the HTBI primer set, a first-round RT-PCR was run on the TCR CDR3. MiXCR, applied by TCRdb to the multiplex PCR reads, yields one record per CDR3 protein. The data contain 300,000 to 450,000 distinct CDR3 sequences, approximately 15% of them singletons. Uncontrolled infection, other autoimmune disease, pregnancy or lactation led to exclusion. The authors obtained PBMCs from over 7.5 ml of fresh peripheral blood. Study-level findings and limits: Also found in blood were most expanded thyroid clonotypes above 0.001. A model of 13 V-J features distinguished ophthalmopathy from stable hyperthyroidism.

The chain uses TRBV6-1 and TRBJ2-1; 10 positions match TRBD2. Sequencing was carried out using blood. This receptor was identified in a young man with Graves' hyperthyroidism that later progressed to Graves' ophthalmopathy. CDR3 in amino acids: CASSITLAGAILASDEQFF. For the CDR3, the DNA is TGTGCCAGCAGCATAACGCTAGCGGGGGCCATCCTAGCCTCGGATGAGCAGTTCTTC.